The clone carrying this T cell receptor beta chain was picked up many times. The antigen remains unidentified. The sample is drawn from a study of T cell repertoires in cytomegalovirus infection. Study-level information: Well-studied HLA-B-restricted CMV epitopes were used in the study alongside recently identified HLA-C-restricted ones. A matching HLA type, together with CMV infection, was signaled by public TCR beta signatures. Overall study results and limits: The ex vivo response was dominated by HLA-C-restricted CMV-specific TCR beta clonotypes.

From the reads, TCRdb called clonotypes with MiXCR, one entry per CDR3 protein. The sample holds some 800,000 distinct CDR3 sequences; 25% to 35% are singletons and the top ten take less than 15%. The CDR3 spans 15 residues. CDR1 and CDR2 from the germline V gene are DFQATT and SNEGSKA (reference sequence). Trimming stripped 2 bases from V and 2 bases from J, with 15 bases between. This sequence originates from a human donor in good health (CMV status not recorded). Some clones in this sample may be carry-over from other donors' samples. This rearrangement joins TRBV20-1 to TRBJ1-2; a possible D gene is TRBD1 (5 bases). Sequencing was performed on cultured CD8+ T cells from PBMCs, taken from culture after CMV antigen stimulation. The CDR3 loop is CSARREGMKNYGYTF. DNA of the CDR3: TGCAGTGCTAGAAGGGAGGGGATGAAAAACTATGGCTACACCTTC.